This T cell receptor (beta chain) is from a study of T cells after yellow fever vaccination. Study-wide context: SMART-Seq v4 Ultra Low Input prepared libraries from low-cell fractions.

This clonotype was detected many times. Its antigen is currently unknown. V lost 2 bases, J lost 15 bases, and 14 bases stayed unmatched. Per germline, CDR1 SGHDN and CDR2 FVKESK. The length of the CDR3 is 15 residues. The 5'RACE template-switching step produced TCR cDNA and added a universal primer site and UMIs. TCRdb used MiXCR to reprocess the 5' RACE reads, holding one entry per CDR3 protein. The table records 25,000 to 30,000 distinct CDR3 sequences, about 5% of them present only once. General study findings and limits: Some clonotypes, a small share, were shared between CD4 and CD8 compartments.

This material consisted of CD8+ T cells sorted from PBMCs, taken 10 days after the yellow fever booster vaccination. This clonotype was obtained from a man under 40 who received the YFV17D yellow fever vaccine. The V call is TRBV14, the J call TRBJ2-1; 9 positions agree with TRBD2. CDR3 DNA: TGTGCCAGCAGCCAACTAGCGGGACGGCGGTCGGTGGTGTTCTTC. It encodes CASSQLAGRRSVVFF.